The clone carrying this T cell receptor (beta chain) came up once. The assay was immunoSEQ multiplex PCR, and TCRdb's table has in-frame clones only and misses some. The sample yields about 57,000 clones, around nine tenths seen once. The V end lost 4 bases, the J end lost 1 base, and 13 bases lay between the germline ends. Germline loops: CDR1 ENHRY, CDR2 SYGVKD. The CDR3 is made up of 15 amino acids. The data derive from a study of T cell changes during pregnancy in multiple sclerosis. The TCR was taken from a female donor with multiple sclerosis, enrolled in a pregnancy study. V and J are TRBV10-3 and TRBJ1-1; maybe TRBD1 (5 bases). The starting material was CD4+ T cells from peripheral blood mononuclear cells, obtained in the third trimester of pregnancy. The CDR3 nucleotides are TGTGCCATCAGTGGGTCCCAGGGTACGAACACTGAAGCTTTCTTT. Its protein product is CAISGSQGTNTEAFF.